Below are 5 T cell receptor beta chains sequenced from a single sample in a study of T cells in Graves' hyperthyroidism and ophthalmopathy. Regions amplified from RNA transcripts were the TCR beta CDR3 regions. TCR CDR3 underwent first-round RT-PCR with the HTBI primer set. TCRdb processed the multiplex PCR reads anew with MiXCR; each CDR3 protein has one entry. The repertoire includes about 840,000 distinct CDR3 sequences, roughly 40% of them detected once, and 7% to 10% sits in the top ten. The sample taken for sequencing was blood. The receptors were sampled from a man younger than 35 with Graves' hyperthyroidism.

The gene calls are TRBV24-1 and TRBJ1-2, with a possible D match to TRBD1 (6 bases). The CDR3 consists of 12 residues. CDR1 and CDR2 from the germline V gene are KGHDR and SFDVKD. Trimming stripped 5 bases from V and 10 bases from J, with 13 bases between. CDR3 sequence: CATSGTGQNYTF. CDR3 nucleotide sequence: TGTGCCACCAGTGGCACCGGACAGAACTACACCTTC.

CDR3 nucleotides: TGTGCCACCAGCAGTCTACAGAATTCACCCCTCCACTTT. Translating gives CATSSLQNSPLHF. The chain combines TRBV15 with TRBJ1-6; D unclear. The germline V gene has CDR1 LNHNV and CDR2 YYDKDF (reference sequence). V lost 3 bases, J lost 7 bases, and 7 bases lay in between. This CDR3 has 13 residues.

The chain has TRBV9 and TRBJ2-5; 9 nucleotides line up with TRBD2. Looked up from germline, CDR1 is SGDLS and CDR2 is YYNGEE. The ends lost 10 bases at V and 5 bases at J; junction bases unmatched: 12. The CDR3 is 14 amino acids. CDR3 sequence: CAWGSGRGGETQYF. The CDR3 DNA reads as TGTGCCTGGGGTAGCGGGAGAGGAGGGGAGACCCAGTACTTC. The entire variable domain, with the rest obtained from reference TRBV9 and TRBJ2-5, is as follows: DSGVTQTPKHLITATGQRVTLRCSPRSGDLSVYWYQQSLDQGLQFLIQYYNGEERAKGNILERFSAQQFPDLHSELNLSSLELGDSALYFCAWGSGRGGETQYFGPGTRLLVL.

The chain carries TRBV7-8 and TRBJ2-2, with 8 bases aligning to TRBD2. V shed 5 bases, J shed 7 bases, and the junction held 12 bases outside the gene matches. The germline V gene encodes CDR1 SGHVS and CDR2 FQNEAQ. The CDR3 is 16 residues long. The CDR3 nucleotides are TGTGCCAGCAGCCGTAGTACTAACGGGAGGGTCGGGGAGCTGTTTTTT. Translation: CASSRSTNGRVGELFF.

This clonotype was seen at least ten times. This chain connects TRBV20-1 to TRBJ1-2; unclear D gene. V was cut by 4 bases and J by 5 bases, with 11 bases left in between. The germline gives CDR1 DFQATT, CDR2 SNEGSKA (reference sequence). The CDR3 length is 12 residues. CDR3 DNA sequence: TGCAGTGCTACTGGAAATTCATATGGCTACACCTTC. This codes for CSATGNSYGYTF.